This T cell receptor (beta chain) comes out of a study of neurological immune-mediated disorders. This clonotype was counted at least ten times. What it binds is not known. 5'RACE generated cDNA with 10-nucleotide random UMIs. TCRdb re-derived calls from the 5' RACE reads in MiXCR, one entry per CDR3 protein. Of tens of thousands of distinct CDR3 sequences listed, 10% to 15% are singletons. Trimming pared 7 bases from V and 1 base from J, leaving 17 bases between. CDR3 size: 17 residues. The germline CDR1 and CDR2 sequences are MNHEY and SVGEGT. Study-level results: HTLV-1-associated myelopathy led in TCR clonal expansion, while multiple sclerosis ranked lowest, below healthy controls.

Time point in this sample: longitudinal time-point 2. Sequenced: PBMCs. The sequence derives from a woman in her thirties or forties in good health. The rearrangement links TRBV6-2 or TRBV6-3 to TRBJ2-6; D unresolved. The CDR3 region is CASTSSGLPSGANVLTF. The CDR3 DNA reads TGTGCCAGCACCTCCTCGGGCCTACCTTCTGGGGCCAACGTCCTGACTTTC.